This TCR beta chain was captured in a study of cytomegalovirus exposure and HLA in healthy donors. Study observations and caveats: Highly shared sequence variants in one cluster were likely a sequencing artifact. Analysis was carried out at a later point, and it linked a missense DCLRE1C variant to TCR beta V- and J-gene trimming. Later analysis found that TCR beta chains associated with HLA were more clonally expanded than other, equally common chains.

A multiplex PCR was run with 60 Vbeta primers and 13 Jbeta primers. Methods used by the authors: Unique TCR beta chains numbered about 80 million in a later analysis, with some 9.9 million shared. Assay used: immunoSEQ multiplex PCR; TCRdb lists only in-frame clones, some missing. V and J calls and clone size are copied from that table; D and trimming were computed from the DNA. The sample shows about 130,000 clones, 70% to 75% of them seen only once. Comments on this clone: The antigen is unknown.

This CDR3 has 17 residues. CDR1 is GTSNPN and CDR2 is SVGIG in the germline V gene (reference sequence). Trimming at V came to 1 base and at J to 2 bases, leaving 9 bases not matched to a gene. The TCR comes from a woman in her thirties or forties in good health and CMV-seropositive. The material sequenced was PBMCs. V usage is TRBV30 and J usage is TRBJ2-4; 9 positions match TRBD1. CDR3 nucleotides: TGTGCCTGGAGTGCCCACGGGACAGGGTCCACCAAAAACATTCAGTACTTC. It encodes CAWSAHGTGSTKNIQYF.